The 5 T cell receptor beta chains reported below all come from one sample, sequenced in a study of T cells in localized non-small cell lung cancer. Assay: immunoSEQ multiplex PCR; the TCRdb copy retains only in-frame clones and omits some. This table has thousands of clones, under 30% appearing once. Source: lung tumor tissue, taken before any cancer treatment. These receptor sequences come from a male donor aged 60 or over with stage II squamous cell lung carcinoma.

This chain links TRBV19 with TRBJ2-3; D call uncertain. The CDR3 length is 12 residues. The V and J ends lost 7 bases and 5 bases respectively, with 10 bases between them. Germline V gene sequence: CDR1 LNHDA, CDR2 SQIVND (reference sequence). The CDR3 DNA reads as TGTGCCAGTAAGTCCCAGGAAGATACGCAGTATTTT. It encodes CASKSQEDTQYF.

The gene calls are TRBV6-8 and TRBJ2-1; D gene uncertain. The V and J ends lost 6 bases and 10 bases respectively, with 13 bases between them. The germline V gene has CDR1 MNHGY and CDR2 SAAAGT. This CDR3 spans 12 amino acids. The CDR3 DNA is TGTGCCAGCAGATCACTGGTTTTGGAGCAGTTCTTC. Its translation: CASRSLVLEQFF.

This clone appeared a few times. As DNA, the CDR3 is TGTGCCAGCAGCTTAATCCCAGTAGATACGCAGTATTTT. This codes for CASSLIPVDTQYF. The J gene is TRBJ2-3, the V gene TRBV7-4; D is unclear. With 2 bases removed from V and 5 bases from J, the gap between germline ends came to 8 bases. Germline V CDR1 and CDR2: SGHVT, SQSDAQ. CDR3 length: 13 residues.

CDR3 residues: CASSPNRDLLEQYF. The CDR3, as DNA: TGTGCCAGCAGTCCTAACCGGGACCTCCTCGAGCAGTACTTC. The rearrangement uses TRBV27 and TRBJ2-7; D is possibly TRBD1 or TRBD2 (5 bases each). Trimming cost V 5 bases and J 6 bases, with 17 bases left between them. Germline lookup yields CDR1 MNHEY and CDR2 SMNVEV (reference sequence). The CDR3 runs 14 residues.

By share, this clone ranks as medium-sized. The rearrangement uses TRBV6-8 and TRBJ1-6, with D hard to call. V was pared by 2 bases and J by 6 bases, with 8 bases between. The CDR3 runs 14 residues. Germline V lookup: CDR1 MNHGY, CDR2 SAAAGT. The CDR3 protein is CASSYGPINSPLHF. In DNA form, the CDR3 reads TGTGCCAGCAGTTACGGGCCGATTAATTCACCCCTCCACTTT.